Below are 22 T cell receptor beta chains sequenced from a single sample in a study of shared clonotypes between healthy human individuals. Naive CD8 cells were CD45RO-negative, positively selected for CCR7, excluding terminally differentiated effector memory CD45RA+ cells. Libraries were prepared by immunoSEQ multiplex PCR; TCRdb keeps only in-frame clonotypes and omits some of them. The top ten clones hold about 1.7% of a sample with about 1.9 million clones, just over 90% of them seen once. The sequenced sample consisted of naive CD8+ T cells from PBMCs. These receptors were collected from a man between 18 and 35 years old in good health. Some clones in this sample may be carry-over from other donors' samples.

V usage is TRBV29-1 and J usage is TRBJ2-2; possibly TRBD1 for D (6 bases). Germline CDR1 and CDR2: SQVTM and ANQGSEA. There are 13 residues in the CDR3. Deletions cut 6 bases from V and 5 bases from J, with 13 bases between. CDR3 protein: CSVQGHGTGELFF. As DNA, the CDR3 is TGCAGCGTCCAGGGGCACGGTACCGGGGAGCTGTTTTTT.

The V call is TRBV29-1, the J call TRBJ1-3; possible D gene TRBD1, 6 bases. Germline lookup yields CDR1 SQVTM and CDR2 ANQGSEA. The germline V and J ends were trimmed by 5 bases and 0 bases, with 11 bases remaining between them. The CDR3 covers 14 residues. The CDR3 region has the DNA TGCAGCGTTATGGACAGAGTCTCTGGAAACACCATATATTTT. Its translation is CSVMDRVSGNTIYF.

About this clone itself: Other DNA sequences in the sample encode the same CDR3. V is TRBV27 and J is TRBJ2-7; no clear D. This CDR3 is 14 amino acids long. Germline V CDR1 and CDR2: MNHEY, SMNVEV (reference sequence). Deletions cut 0 bases from V and 1 base from J, with 7 bases between. CDR3 in DNA: TGTGCCAGCAGTTTATCGGGGTTGTCCTACGAGCAGTACTTC. Its protein is CASSLSGLSYEQYF.

J is TRBJ2-5 and V is TRBV11-2, with D possibly TRBD1 on 6 matching bases. There are 14 residues in the CDR3. CDR1 is SGHAT, CDR2 FQNNGV, per germline. Trimming left V 3 bases short and J 3 bases short, with 11 bases between. The CDR3 loop is CASSFHRDEETQYF. Written as DNA, the CDR3 is TGTGCCAGCAGCTTCCACAGGGACGAAGAGACCCAGTACTTC.

The chain is built from TRBV6-5 and TRBJ1-3; D is unresolved. The CDR3 is 15 amino acids. Trimming pared 2 bases from V and 4 bases from J, leaving 12 bases between. Germline CDR1 MNHEY, CDR2 SVGAGI. CDR3 DNA sequence: TGTGCCAGCAGTTACGACCAAAGCGGGGGAAACACCATATATTTT. Its translation: CASSYDQSGGNTIYF.

This rearrangement joins TRBV7-9 to TRBJ1-2; maybe TRBD1 (5 bases). V shed 7 bases and J shed 4 bases, with 10 bases lying between them. This CDR3 spans 12 amino acids. In germline, CDR1 is SEHNR, CDR2 FQNEAQ (reference sequence). The CDR3 sequence is CASTRDGYGYTF. CDR3 bases: TGTGCCAGCACCCGGGACGGCTATGGCTACACCTTC.

Of note for this clone: Being one base from a much bigger clone, this may be a read error. In the same sample, other DNA sequences code for this CDR3. Here the CDR3 DNA reads TGTGCCAGCAGCTTAGGGAGCAATGAGCAGTTCTTC. This codes for CASSLGSNEQFF. The chain uses TRBV7-3 and TRBJ2-1; possibly TRBD2 for D (5 bases). V dropped 2 bases and J dropped 6 bases, with 5 bases sitting between them. The CDR3 is 12 residues long. Per germline, CDR1 SGHTA and CDR2 FQGTGA.

J is TRBJ2-1 and V is TRBV6-6, with D possibly matching TRBD2 (6 bases). CDR3 length: 16 residues. With 2 bases removed from V and 2 bases from J, the gap between germline ends came to 13 bases. The germline gives CDR1 MNHNY, CDR2 SVGAGI (reference sequence). CDR3 in DNA: TGTGCCAGCAGTTACGCCGGGAGTGACGCCTACAATGAGCAGTTCTTC. Amino acids: CASSYAGSDAYNEQFF.

This clone was picked up one time. The CDR3 bases are TGTGCCAGCAGCTTAGTAGGTAGCGGGAGGGCCTCCTACGAGCAGTACTTC. Its translation is CASSLVGSGRASYEQYF. The chain carries TRBV7-2 and TRBJ2-7; 11 bases are shared with TRBD2. The V segment lost 1 base and the J segment 0 bases; nucleotides outside the gene matches: 5. The CDR3 totals 17 residues. Germline V gives CDR1 SGHTA, CDR2 FQGNSA. The full variable domain, with the rest looked up from reference TRBV7-2 and TRBJ2-7, is GAGVSQSPSNKVTEKGKDVELRCDPISGHTALYWYRQSLGQGLEFLIYFQGNSAPDKSGLPSDRFSAERTGGSVSTLTIQRTQQEDSAVYLCASSLVGSGRASYEQYFGPGTRLTVT.

The chain couples TRBV27 to TRBJ1-5; D not certain. CDR1 is MNHEY and CDR2 is SMNVEV in the germline V gene (reference sequence). This CDR3 is built from 16 residues. Trimming removed 2 bases from V and 0 bases from J, with 11 bases in between. The CDR3 nucleotides read TGTGCCAGCAGTTTAGTTGGGGTCCGTAGCAATCAGCCCCAGCATTTT. As protein: CASSLVGVRSNQPQHF.

This chain links TRBV5-1 with TRBJ2-1; 10 bases map to TRBD2. The CDR3 length is 13 residues. Trimming cost V 5 bases and J 9 bases; bases outside gene matches: 5. Germline CDR1 is SGHRS and CDR2 is YFSETQ. The CDR3 sequence: CASRASGSFEQFF. As DNA, the CDR3 is TGCGCCAGCAGGGCTAGCGGGAGCTTTGAGCAGTTCTTC.

The genes are TRBV2 and TRBJ2-5; D is ambiguous. The CDR3 is made up of 14 amino acids. Trimming took 1 base from V and 4 from J, leaving 10 bases between them. Germline V lookup: CDR1 SNHLY, CDR2 FYNNEI. CDR3 sequence: CASSEGGFGETQYF. The CDR3 DNA reads TGTGCCAGCAGTGAAGGGGGATTCGGAGAGACCCAGTACTTC.

The CDR3 sequence is CASSLWTASEAFF. In DNA, the CDR3 is TGTGCCAGCAGTCTCTGGACAGCTTCTGAAGCTTTCTTT. This chain joins TRBV27 and TRBJ1-1; D may be TRBD1 (6 bases). The CDR3 has 13 residues. The V and J ends lost 5 bases and 6 bases respectively, with 13 bases between them. Germline CDR1 reads MNHEY; CDR2 reads SMNVEV (reference sequence).

The rearrangement links TRBV19 to TRBJ1-2, with TRBD1 identical over 8 bases. V trimming: 1 base; J trimming: 2 bases; junction bases outside the gene matches: 6. The CDR3 has 16 amino acids. Per germline, CDR1 LNHDA and CDR2 SQIVND (reference sequence). DNA of the CDR3: TGTGCCAGTAGTATAGCCCCCGGACAGGGCAACTATGGCTACACCTTC. This sequence encodes CASSIAPGQGNYGYTF.

The V gene is TRBV4-3, the J gene TRBJ2-7, with D unresolved. The CDR3 consists of 15 residues. V dropped 0 bases and J dropped 5 bases, with 14 bases sitting between them. CDR1 is LGHNA, CDR2 YSLEER, per germline. The CDR3, as DNA: TGCGCCAGCAGCCAAGATCGGTCGGAATGGAACGAGCAGTACTTC. Protein sequence: CASSQDRSEWNEQYF.

Comments on this clone: Within the sample, other DNA sequences also encode this same CDR3. The CDR3 coding sequence is TGTGCCAGCAGTTTATCATCCCCCTACGAGCAGTACTTC. It translates to CASSLSSPYEQYF. The chain links TRBV27 to TRBJ2-7; D is undetermined. Per the germline V gene, CDR1 is MNHEY and CDR2 is SMNVEV (reference sequence). Trimming took 0 bases from V and 2 from J, leaving 5 bases between them. The CDR3 runs to 13 residues.

Concerning this clone itself: The sample has other DNA sequences that encode this CDR3 too. This chain links TRBV28 with TRBJ2-7; a possible D gene is TRBD1 (6 bases). The V end was cut by 5 bases, the J end by 2 bases, with 10 bases between. The CDR3 is made up of 13 amino acids. Germline CDR1 MDHEN, CDR2 SYDVKM. The CDR3 region has the DNA TGTGCCAGCAGTCCGCGACAGGCCTACGAGCAGTACTTC. As protein: CASSPRQAYEQYF.

The CDR3 region is CASSMVQGGQPQHF. The CDR3 DNA reads TGTGCCAGTAGTATGGTACAGGGGGGTCAGCCCCAGCATTTT. The chain carries TRBV19 and TRBJ1-5; 8 positions agree with TRBD1. The CDR3 is 14 amino acids. Germline-derived CDR1 and CDR2 are LNHDA and SQIVND (reference sequence). V was pared by 3 bases and J by 6 bases, with 4 bases of the junction left unmatched.

V gene TRBV19 combines with J gene TRBJ2-5, with a weak D call TRBD1 (5 bases). V shed 3 bases and J shed 5 bases, with 13 bases lying between them. CDR3 size: 14 residues. Germline V CDR1 and CDR2: LNHDA, SQIVND (reference sequence). DNA for the CDR3: TGTGCCAGTAGTATTAAAAGGGGATGGGAGACCCAGTACTTC. The encoded protein is CASSIKRGWETQYF.

The genes are TRBV6-6 and TRBJ2-3; perhaps TRBD2 as D (6 bases). Germline V lookup: CDR1 MNHNY, CDR2 SVGAGI (reference sequence). Trimming removed 5 bases at V and 0 bases at J, with 15 bases between. There are 16 residues in the CDR3. The CDR3 DNA is TGTGCCAGCAGTCTGGGCGGGACTCTAAGCACAGATACGCAGTATTTT. It yields the protein CASSLGGTLSTDTQYF.

The chain is built from TRBV29-1 and TRBJ2-5; 8 bases line up with TRBD1. CDR1 and CDR2 from the germline V gene are SQVTM and ANQGSEA. V was clipped by 1 base and J by 5 bases; unmatched bases: 12. This CDR3 has 16 amino acids. The CDR3 DNA reads TGCAGCGTTGAAGCCTCAGGGGGCGTCCTGGGGGAGACCCAGTACTTC. Encoded protein: CSVEASGGVLGETQYF.

The CDR3 here is CASSPLGAGSLYEQYF. The CDR3 nucleotides are TGTGCCAGCAGTCCCTTGGGGGCGGGAAGTTTGTACGAGCAGTACTTC. V gene TRBV27 combines with J gene TRBJ2-7; D tentatively reads TRBD1 or TRBD2 (6 bases each). CDR1 MNHEY and CDR2 SMNVEV come from the germline V gene (reference sequence). V was pared by 5 bases and J by 4 bases, with 21 bases between. The CDR3 sequence is 16 residues long.